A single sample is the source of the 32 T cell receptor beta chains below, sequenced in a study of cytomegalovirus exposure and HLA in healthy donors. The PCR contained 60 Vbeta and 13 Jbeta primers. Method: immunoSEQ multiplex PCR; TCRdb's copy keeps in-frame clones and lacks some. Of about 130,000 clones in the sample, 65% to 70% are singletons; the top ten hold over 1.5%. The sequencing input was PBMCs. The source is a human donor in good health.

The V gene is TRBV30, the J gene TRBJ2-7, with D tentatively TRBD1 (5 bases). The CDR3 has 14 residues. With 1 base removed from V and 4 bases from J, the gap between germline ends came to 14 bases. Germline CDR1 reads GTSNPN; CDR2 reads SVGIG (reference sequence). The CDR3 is CAWSDERQLYEQYF. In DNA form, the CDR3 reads TGTGCCTGGAGTGACGAGAGACAGCTTTACGAGCAGTACTTC.

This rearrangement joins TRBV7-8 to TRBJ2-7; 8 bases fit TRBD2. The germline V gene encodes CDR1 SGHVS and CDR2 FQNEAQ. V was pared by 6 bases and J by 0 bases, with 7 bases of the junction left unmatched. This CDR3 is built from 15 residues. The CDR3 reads CASRLLAESSYEQYF. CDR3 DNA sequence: TGTGCCAGCAGACTACTAGCGGAAAGCTCCTACGAGCAGTACTTC.

The CDR3 loop reads CASSQGVGGPPGGTQYF. The DNA of the CDR3 is TGTGCCAGCAGTCAAGGTGTGGGAGGGCCGCCCGGTGGTACGCAGTATTTT. The chain has TRBV6-1 and TRBJ2-3, with 7 bases fitting TRBD2. CDR1 MNHNS and CDR2 SASEGT come from the germline V gene. The CDR3 runs 17 residues. The ends lost 5 bases at V and 8 bases at J; junction bases unmatched: 19.

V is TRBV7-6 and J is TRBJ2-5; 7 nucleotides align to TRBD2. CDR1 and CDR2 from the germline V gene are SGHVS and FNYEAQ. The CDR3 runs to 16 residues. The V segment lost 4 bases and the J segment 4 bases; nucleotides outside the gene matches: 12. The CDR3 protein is CASSYTFSTSRETQYF. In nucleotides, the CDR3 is TGTGCCAGCAGCTACACTTTTTCGACTAGCAGAGAGACCCAGTACTTC.

CDR3 region: CASSLAGQSYEQYF. CDR3 bases: TGTGCCAGCAGCTTGGCCGGACAGTCCTACGAGCAGTACTTC. This chain links TRBV5-4 with TRBJ2-7, with D tentatively TRBD1 (6 bases). Germline V lookup: CDR1 SGHNT, CDR2 YYREEE (reference sequence). V lost 0 bases, J lost 1 base, and 8 bases lay in between. This CDR3 has 14 amino acids.

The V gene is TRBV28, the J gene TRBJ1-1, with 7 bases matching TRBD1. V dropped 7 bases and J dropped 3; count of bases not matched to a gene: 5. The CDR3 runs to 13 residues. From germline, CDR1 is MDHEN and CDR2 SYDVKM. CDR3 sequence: CASITGTDTEAFF. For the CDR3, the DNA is TGTGCCAGCATAACAGGGACAGACACTGAAGCTTTCTTT. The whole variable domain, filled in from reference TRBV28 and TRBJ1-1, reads DVKVTQSSRYLVKRTGEKVFLECVQDMDHENMFWYRQDPGLGLRLIYFSYDVKMKEKGDIPEGYSVSREKKERFSLILESASTNQTSMYLCASITGTDTEAFFGQGTRLTVV.

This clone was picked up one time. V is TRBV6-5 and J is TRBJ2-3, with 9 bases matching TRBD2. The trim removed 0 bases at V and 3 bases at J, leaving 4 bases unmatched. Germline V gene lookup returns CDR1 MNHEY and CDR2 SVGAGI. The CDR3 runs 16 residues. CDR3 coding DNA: TGTGCCAGCAGTTACTCTAGCGGGAGCGGGACAGATACGCAGTATTTT. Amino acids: CASSYSSGSGTDTQYF.

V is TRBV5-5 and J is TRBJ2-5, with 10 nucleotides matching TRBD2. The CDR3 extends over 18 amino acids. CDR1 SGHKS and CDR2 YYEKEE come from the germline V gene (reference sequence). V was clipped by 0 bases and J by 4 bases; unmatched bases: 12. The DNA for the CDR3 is TGTGCCAGCAGCTTGGCCGGGGTAGCGGGAGGCGGGGGAGAGACCCAGTACTTC. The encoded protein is CASSLAGVAGGGGETQYF.

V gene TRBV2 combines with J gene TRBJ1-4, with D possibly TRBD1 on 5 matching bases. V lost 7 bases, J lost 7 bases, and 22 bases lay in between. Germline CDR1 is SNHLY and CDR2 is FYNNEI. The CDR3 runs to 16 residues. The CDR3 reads CASTGGVRVEGEKLFF. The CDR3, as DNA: TGTGCCAGCACTGGGGGGGTGAGGGTGGAAGGTGAAAAACTGTTTTTT.

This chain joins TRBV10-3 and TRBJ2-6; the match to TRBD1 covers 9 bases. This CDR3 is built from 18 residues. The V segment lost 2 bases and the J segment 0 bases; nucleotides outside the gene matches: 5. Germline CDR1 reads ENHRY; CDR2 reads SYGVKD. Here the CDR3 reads CAISERDREVSGANVLTF. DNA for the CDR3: TGTGCCATCAGTGAGAGGGACAGGGAAGTCTCTGGGGCCAACGTCCTGACTTTC.

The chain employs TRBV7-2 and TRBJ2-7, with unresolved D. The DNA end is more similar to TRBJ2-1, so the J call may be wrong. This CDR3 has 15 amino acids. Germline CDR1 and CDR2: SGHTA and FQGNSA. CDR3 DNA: TGTGCCAGCAGCTTAAACAGTTTGAGCTCCTACGAGCAGTTCTTC. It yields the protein CASSLNSLSSYEQFF.

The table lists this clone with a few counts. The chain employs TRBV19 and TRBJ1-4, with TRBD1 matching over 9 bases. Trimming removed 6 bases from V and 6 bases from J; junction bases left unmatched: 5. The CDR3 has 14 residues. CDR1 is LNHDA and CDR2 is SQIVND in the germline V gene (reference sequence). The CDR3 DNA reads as TGTGCCAGTAGAGGACAGGGGCATGATGAAAAACTGTTTTTT. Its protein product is CASRGQGHDEKLFF.

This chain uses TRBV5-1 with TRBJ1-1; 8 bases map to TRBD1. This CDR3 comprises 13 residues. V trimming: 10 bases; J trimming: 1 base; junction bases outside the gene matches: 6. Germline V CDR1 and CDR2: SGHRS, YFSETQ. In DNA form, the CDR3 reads TGCGCCTCTAGAGGACAGGGGAACACTGAAGCTTTCTTT. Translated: CASRGQGNTEAFF.

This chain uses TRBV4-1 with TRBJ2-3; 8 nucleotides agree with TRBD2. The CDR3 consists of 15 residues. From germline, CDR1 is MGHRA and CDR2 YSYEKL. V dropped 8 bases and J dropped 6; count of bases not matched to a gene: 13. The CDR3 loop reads CASPIAGYSGDTQYF. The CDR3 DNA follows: TGCGCCAGCCCAATAGCGGGATACTCCGGGGATACGCAGTATTTT.

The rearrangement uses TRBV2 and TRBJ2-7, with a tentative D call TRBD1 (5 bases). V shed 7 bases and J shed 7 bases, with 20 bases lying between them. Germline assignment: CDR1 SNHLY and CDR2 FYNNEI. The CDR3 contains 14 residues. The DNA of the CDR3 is TGTGCCAGCACTCTAGACAGTTCCGTGGGTGAGCAGTACTTC. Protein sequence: CASTLDSSVGEQYF.

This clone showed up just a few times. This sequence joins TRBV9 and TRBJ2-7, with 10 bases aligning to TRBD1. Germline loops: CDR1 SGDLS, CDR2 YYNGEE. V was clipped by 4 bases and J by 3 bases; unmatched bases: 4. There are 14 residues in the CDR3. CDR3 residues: CASSPTGGGYEQYF. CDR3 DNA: TGTGCCAGCAGCCCGACAGGGGGCGGCTACGAGCAGTACTTC. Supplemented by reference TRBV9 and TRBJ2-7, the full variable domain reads DSGVTQTPKHLITATGQRVTLRCSPRSGDLSVYWYQQSLDQGLQFLIQYYNGEERAKGNILERFSAQQFPDLHSELNLSSLELGDSALYFCASSPTGGGYEQYFGPGTRLTVT.

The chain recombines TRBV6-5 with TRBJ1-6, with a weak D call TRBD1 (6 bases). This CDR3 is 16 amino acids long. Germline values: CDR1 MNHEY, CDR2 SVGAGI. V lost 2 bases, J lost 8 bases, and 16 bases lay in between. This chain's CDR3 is CASSYGTSYGDSPLHF. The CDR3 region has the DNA TGTGCCAGCAGTTACGGGACATCCTACGGGGATTCACCCCTCCACTTT.

The CDR3 DNA sequence: TGTGCCAGCTCACCACGGAAGACAGGGGTAGGCGAAAAACTGTTTTTT. Its translation is CASSPRKTGVGEKLFF. The chain couples TRBV18 to TRBJ1-4; TRBD1 agrees at 8 bases. There are 16 residues in the CDR3. J lost 8 bases, V lost 1 base, and 9 bases had no gene match. Germline lookup yields CDR1 KGHSH and CDR2 LQKENI. Full variable domain (outside the CDR3, taken from reference TRBV18 and TRBJ1-4): NAGVMQNPRHLVRRRGQEARLRCSPMKGHSHVYWYRQLPEEGLKFMVYLQKENIIDESGMPKERFSAEFPKEGPSILRIQQVVRGDSAAYFCASSPRKTGVGEKLFFGSGTQLSVL.

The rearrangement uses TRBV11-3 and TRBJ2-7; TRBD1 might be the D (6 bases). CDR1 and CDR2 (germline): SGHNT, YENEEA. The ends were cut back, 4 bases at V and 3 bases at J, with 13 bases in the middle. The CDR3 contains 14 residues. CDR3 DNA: TGTGCCAGCAGCTACAGGGCGTTCCGCTACGAGCAGTACTTC. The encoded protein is CASSYRAFRYEQYF.

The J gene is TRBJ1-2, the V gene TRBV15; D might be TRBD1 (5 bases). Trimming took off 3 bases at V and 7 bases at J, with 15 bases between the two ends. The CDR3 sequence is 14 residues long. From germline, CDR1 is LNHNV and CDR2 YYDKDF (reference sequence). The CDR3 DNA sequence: TGTGCCACCAGCAGCCCGGGGGGTAATAGTGGCTACACCTTC. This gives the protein CATSSPGGNSGYTF.

CDR3: CASSLTSGTYEQYF. DNA for the CDR3: TGTGCCAGCAGCTTGACTAGCGGAACCTACGAGCAGTACTTC. V and J are TRBV11-2 and TRBJ2-7, with 9 bases matching TRBD2. Germline CDR1 SGHAT, CDR2 FQNNGV. CDR3 size: 14 residues. V lost 3 bases and J lost 2; bases outside the gene matches: 2. The variable domain in full, completed from reference TRBV11-2 and TRBJ2-7, reads EAGVAQSPRYKIIEKRQSVAFWCNPISGHATLYWYQQILGQGPKLLIQFQNNGVVDDSQLPKDRFSAERLKGVDSTLKIQPAKLEDSAVYLCASSLTSGTYEQYFGPGTRLTVT.

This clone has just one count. The CDR3 sequence: CASSLGGSPGAFF. The DNA for the CDR3 is TGTGCCAGCAGCTTAGGGGGCAGCCCTGGGGCTTTCTTT. V usage is TRBV7-9 and J usage is TRBJ1-1; weak D call: TRBD1 (5 bases). V dropped 1 base and J dropped 11 bases, with 14 bases sitting between them. CDR3 length: 13 residues. CDR1 SEHNR and CDR2 FQNEAQ come from the germline V gene (reference sequence).

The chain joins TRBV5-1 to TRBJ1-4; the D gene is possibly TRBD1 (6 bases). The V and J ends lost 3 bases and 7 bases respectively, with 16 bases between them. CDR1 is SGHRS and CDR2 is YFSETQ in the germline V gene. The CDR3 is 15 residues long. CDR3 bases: TGCGCCAGCAGCTCACGGGGGGGGCTAGGTGAAAAACTGTTTTTT. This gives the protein CASSSRGGLGEKLFF.

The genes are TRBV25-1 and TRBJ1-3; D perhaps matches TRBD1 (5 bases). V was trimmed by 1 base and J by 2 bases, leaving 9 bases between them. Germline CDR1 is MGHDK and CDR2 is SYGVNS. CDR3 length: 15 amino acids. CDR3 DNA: TGTGCCAGCAGTGAATCTGCGGGGCCTGGAAACACCATATATTTT. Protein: CASSESAGPGNTIYF.

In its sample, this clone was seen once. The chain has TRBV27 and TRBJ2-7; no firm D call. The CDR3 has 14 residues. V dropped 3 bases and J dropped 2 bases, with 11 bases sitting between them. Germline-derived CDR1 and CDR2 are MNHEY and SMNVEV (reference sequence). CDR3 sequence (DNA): TGTGCCAGCAGTTTTGGTTCGGTAGCCTACGAGCAGTACTTC. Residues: CASSFGSVAYEQYF.

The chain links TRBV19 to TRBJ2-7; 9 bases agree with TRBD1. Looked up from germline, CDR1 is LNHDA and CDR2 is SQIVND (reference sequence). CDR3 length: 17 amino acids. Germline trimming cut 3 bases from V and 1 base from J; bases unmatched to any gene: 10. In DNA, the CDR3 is TGTGCCAGTAGTATTAGTAGAGGACAGGGGAGTTCCTACGAGCAGTACTTC. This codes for CASSISRGQGSSYEQYF. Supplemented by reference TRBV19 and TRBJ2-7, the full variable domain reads DGGITQSPKYLFRKEGQNVTLSCEQNLNHDAMYWYRQDPGQGLRLIYYSQIVNDFQKGDIAEGYSVSREKKESFPLTVTSAQKNPTAFYLCASSISRGQGSSYEQYFGPGTRLTVT.

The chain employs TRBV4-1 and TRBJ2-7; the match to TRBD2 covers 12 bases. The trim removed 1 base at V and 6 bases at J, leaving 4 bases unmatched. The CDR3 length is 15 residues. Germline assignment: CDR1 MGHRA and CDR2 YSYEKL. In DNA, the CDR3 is TGCGCCAGCAGCCAAGTGGGACTAGCGGGCTTCGAGCAGTACTTC. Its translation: CASSQVGLAGFEQYF.

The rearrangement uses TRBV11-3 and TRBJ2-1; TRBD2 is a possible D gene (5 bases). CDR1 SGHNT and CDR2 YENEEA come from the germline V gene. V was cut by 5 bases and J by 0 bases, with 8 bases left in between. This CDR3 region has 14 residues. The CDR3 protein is CASSLRDSYNEQFF. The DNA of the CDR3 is TGTGCCAGCAGCCTCCGGGACTCCTACAATGAGCAGTTCTTC.

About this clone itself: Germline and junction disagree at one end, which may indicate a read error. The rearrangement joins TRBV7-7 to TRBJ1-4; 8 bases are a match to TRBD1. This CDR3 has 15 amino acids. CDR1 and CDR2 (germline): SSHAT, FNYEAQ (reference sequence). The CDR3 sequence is CASSFPDRVGEKLFF. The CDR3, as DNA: TGTGCTAGCAGCTTCCCGGACAGGGTGGGTGAAAAACTGTTTTTT.

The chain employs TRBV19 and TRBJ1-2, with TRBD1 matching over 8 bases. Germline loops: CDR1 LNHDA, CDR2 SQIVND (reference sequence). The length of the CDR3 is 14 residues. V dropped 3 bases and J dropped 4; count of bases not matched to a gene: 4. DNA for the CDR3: TGTGCCAGTAGTATGGGACAGGCCGGCTATGGCTACACCTTC. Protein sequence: CASSMGQAGYGYTF. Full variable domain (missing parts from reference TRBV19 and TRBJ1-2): DGGITQSPKYLFRKEGQNVTLSCEQNLNHDAMYWYRQDPGQGLRLIYYSQIVNDFQKGDIAEGYSVSREKKESFPLTVTSAQKNPTAFYLCASSMGQAGYGYTFGSGTRLTVV.

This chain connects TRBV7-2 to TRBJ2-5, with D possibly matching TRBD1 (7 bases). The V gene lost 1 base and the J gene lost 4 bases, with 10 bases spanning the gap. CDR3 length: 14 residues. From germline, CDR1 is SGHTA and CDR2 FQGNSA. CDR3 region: CASSLGRGLETQYF. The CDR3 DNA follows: TGTGCCAGCAGCTTAGGGAGGGGGCTAGAGACCCAGTACTTC.

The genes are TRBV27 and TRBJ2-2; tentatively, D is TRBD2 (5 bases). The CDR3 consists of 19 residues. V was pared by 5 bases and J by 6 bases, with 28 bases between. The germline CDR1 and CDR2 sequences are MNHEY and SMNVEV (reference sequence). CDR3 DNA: TGTGCCAGCAGTCGGACGGTGGCCCCGGGGATAGGGTTCCCCGGGGAGCTGTTTTTT. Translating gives CASSRTVAPGIGFPGELFF.